The present TCR beta chain was sequenced within a study of OX40 agonist ivuxolimab in advanced cancers. Study details: All patients had ivuxolimab intravenously every 2 weeks at 0.01 to 10 mg/kg. Patients were 82.7% male with ages roughly 20 to 80, mean 60. The study reported partial responses in three patients: one hepatocellular carcinoma, two cutaneous melanoma. Study-level points and caveats: Antigen specificity of clonally expanded peripheral T cells was not established.

The CDR3 totals 16 residues. CDR1 MGHDK and CDR2 SYGVNS come from the germline V gene. With 1 base removed from V and 0 bases from J, the gap between germline ends came to 7 bases. With regard to this clone: Antigen specificity is unknown.

Some clones are missing from TCRdb's copy, which holds only in-frame ones; the method was immunoSEQ multiplex PCR. Found here are around 99,000 clones, almost 90% of them singletons; the top ten hold just over 0.15%. The sample here was CD4+ or CD8+ T cells sorted from blood, taken in a trial of the OX40 agonist ivuxolimab. The rearrangement links TRBV25-1 to TRBJ1-6; the D is unclear. The sequence was collected from an adult with an advanced solid tumor such as melanoma, head and neck, liver or kidney cancer. DNA for the CDR3: TGTGCCAGCAGTGAATCAGGCCTCTCCTATAATTCACCCCTCCACTTT. This sequence encodes CASSESGLSYNSPLHF.